This TCR beta chain appears in the sequencing data of a study of shared clonotypes between healthy human individuals. Comments on this clone: Its target is not known.

Study-level points and caveats: Sorted-subset sequencing was shown by rarefaction to be incomplete despite large depth. The sharing of approximately 5.1% of naive CD4 clonotypes was seen across several donors.

The naive CD8 subset, CD45RO-negative cells positively selected for CCR7, excluded terminally differentiated effector memory CD45RA+ cells. The CDR3 totals 14 residues. The V end was cut by 7 bases, the J end by 2 bases, with 15 bases between. CDR1 and CDR2 from the germline V gene are SQVTM and ANQGSEA. Deep-level assay runs were performed. Original processing methods: Because ImmunoSEQ provided only junction sequences with no quality scores, the filtering differed. The assay was immunoSEQ multiplex PCR, and TCRdb's table has in-frame clones only and misses some. That table supplies the V and J calls and clone size; D and trimming were determined from the DNA. Here the sample spans some 800,000 clones, 80% to 95% being singletons.

The receptor's source is a man aged 25 to 45 in good health. Sequencing was carried out using naive CD8+ T cells sorted from blood. This chain links TRBV29-1 with TRBJ2-1; no clear D gene. The DNA for the CDR3 is TGCAGCGGCCATATCCCCGAGGCCTACAATGAGCAGTTCTTC. Its translation: CSGHIPEAYNEQFF.